A single sample is the source of the 11 T cell receptor beta chains below, sequenced in a study of T cell repertoires in cytomegalovirus infection (dated by TCRdb to the late 2010s). The sequencing machine was an Illumina HiSeq 1500. The raw public reads went through TCRdb reprocessing: fastp at Q25, MiXCR clone calling, in-frame beta chains kept. Duplicate CDR3 protein sequences are folded into a single record with the most common DNA and genes. For this sample there are around 800,000 distinct CDR3 sequences; 32% appear just once. Of the sample, under 15% falls within the top ten clones. Read against the paper, the sample's treatment or condition label means: in vitro stimulation with specific CMV peptide epitopes to enrich CMV-specific T cells. No antigens are known for them. Sequenced here: cultured CD8+ T cells from PBMCs, sampled from culture after CMV antigen stimulation. These receptors originate from a human donor in good health (CMV status not recorded). Some clones in this sample may be carry-over from other donors' samples.

This clonotype has a single count. A single base separates this from a much larger clone, so it may be a read error. V is TRBV6-6 and J is TRBJ1-1; D is perhaps TRBD1 (5 bases). The CDR3 covers 15 residues. Germline V gene lookup returns CDR1 MNHNY and CDR2 SVGAGI (reference sequence). The DNA of the CDR3 is TGTGTCAGCAGTTCCGGGGGGGTCGGGGACACTGAAGCTTTCTTT. Encoded protein: CVSSSGGVGDTEAFF.

This clonotype was recorded a few times. The rearrangement links TRBV27 to TRBJ2-7; no reliable D call. The CDR3 contains 14 residues. V was trimmed by 3 bases and J by 0 bases, leaving 9 bases between them. Germline CDR1 and CDR2: MNHEY and SMNVEV (reference sequence). The CDR3 region has the DNA TGTGCCAGCAGTTTGCCCGGACCCTCCTACGAGCAGTACTTC. Amino acid sequence: CASSLPGPSYEQYF.

This clonotype has only a few counts. The chain carries TRBV6-5 and TRBJ1-2; no clear D gene. V shed 6 bases and J shed 6 bases, with 14 bases lying between them. Germline V gives CDR1 MNHEY, CDR2 SVGAGI. The CDR3 consists of 13 residues. The CDR3 nucleotides are TGTGCCAGCAGCACGGGCCCGCTCAATGGCTACACCTTC. It specifies CASSTGPLNGYTF.

The CDR3 here is CASRPAVGAAKNIQYF. In DNA, the CDR3 is TGTGCCAGCAGACCGGCGGTGGGTGCGGCCAAAAACATTCAGTACTTC. This rearrangement joins TRBV7-9 to TRBJ2-4; unclear D gene. Between the trimmed V and J ends, which lost 6 bases and 1 base, there was a span of 16 bases. This CDR3 is 16 amino acids long. Germline CDR1 is SEHNR and CDR2 is FQNEAQ (reference sequence).

The rearrangement links TRBV15 to TRBJ2-3; the D gene is possibly TRBD2 (5 bases). Germline-derived CDR1 and CDR2 are LNHNV and YYDKDF (reference sequence). The CDR3 contains 13 residues. V lost 2 bases and J lost 5, with 8 bases in between. CDR3 in amino acids: CATSRQRVDTQYF. CDR3 bases: TGTGCCACCAGCAGACAGAGGGTAGATACGCAGTATTTT.

This sequence joins TRBV12-5 and TRBJ2-5; 9 nucleotides line up with TRBD2. This CDR3 contains 17 residues. Germline lookup yields CDR1 LGHNT and CDR2 FRNRAP. V dropped 3 bases and J dropped 0; count of bases not matched to a gene: 8. DNA of the CDR3: TGTGCTAGTGGTTTCTCTCTAGCGGGGACGTACCAAGAGACCCAGTACTTC. Translation gives CASGFSLAGTYQETQYF. Together with reference TRBV12-5 and TRBJ2-5, the CDR3 gives the full variable domain: DARVTQTPRHKVTEMGQEVTMRCQPILGHNTVFWYRQTMMQGLELLAYFRNRAPLDDSGMPKDRFSAEMPDATLATLKIQPSEPRDSAVYFCASGFSLAGTYQETQYFGPGTRLLVL.

V gene TRBV6-6 combines with J gene TRBJ2-7; 9 positions agree with TRBD2. Trimming at V came to 0 bases and at J to 3 bases, leaving 6 bases not matched to a gene. CDR1 is MNHNY, CDR2 SVGAGI, per germline (reference sequence). The CDR3 has 16 amino acids. The CDR3 DNA follows: TGTGCCAGCAGTTACTCGGTGAAGCGGGGGGACTACGAGCAGTACGTC. Translation gives CASSYSVKRGDYEQYV.

This clonotype has a handful of counts. The chain is built from TRBV6-1 and TRBJ1-2; 8 bases are shared with TRBD1. This CDR3 has 17 amino acids. Germline V gene lookup returns CDR1 MNHNS and CDR2 SASEGT. The V segment lost 4 bases and the J segment 3 bases; nucleotides outside the gene matches: 13. The CDR3 sequence is CASSVRTGIVVDYGYTF. The CDR3 DNA is TGTGCCAGCAGTGTCAGGACAGGGATTGTCGTAGACTATGGCTACACCTTC.

This clonotype was seen once. J is TRBJ1-3 and V is TRBV2; possibly TRBD1 for D (6 bases). The CDR3 is 13 residues long. Germline V lookup: CDR1 SNHLY, CDR2 FYNNEI. V gave up 11 bases and J gave up 2 bases, with 13 bases separating them. The CDR3 loop is CAPQGRPGNTIYF. As DNA, the CDR3 is TGTGCCCCACAGGGCCGGCCTGGAAACACCATATATTTT.

The chain recombines TRBV14 with TRBJ2-7, with D tentatively TRBD1 (6 bases). Trimming cost V 5 bases and J 3 bases, with 14 bases left between them. This CDR3 has 14 amino acids. Germline CDR1 and CDR2: SGHDN and FVKESK. CDR3 protein: CASSSWTEVYEQYF. CDR3 DNA sequence: TGTGCCAGCAGCTCATGGACAGAGGTCTACGAGCAGTACTTC.

This clonotype occurred a few times. The rearrangement joins TRBV20-1 to TRBJ1-4; 8 bases match TRBD1. Germline trimming cut 0 bases from V and 7 bases from J; bases unmatched to any gene: 10. The CDR3 runs to 16 residues. CDR1 and CDR2 from the germline V gene are DFQATT and SNEGSKA (reference sequence). The CDR3 here is CSARERARGRGEKLFF. The CDR3 nucleotides are TGCAGTGCTAGAGAGAGGGCCAGGGGGCGAGGTGAAAAACTGTTTTTT.